This T cell receptor (beta chain) was retrieved from a study of T-cell memory formation after mild COVID-19. Using its own MiXCR run on the 5' RACE reads, TCRdb lists one record per CDR3 protein. The sample records about 320,000 distinct CDR3 sequences, 13% to 15% being singletons. Germline V gives CDR1 SGHTA, CDR2 FQGNSA. The V gene lost 6 bases and the J gene lost 0 bases, with 12 bases spanning the gap. CDR3 size: 15 residues. Sequencing used PBMCs or a T cell subset sorted from them (not recorded which). The TCR was taken from a man between 18 and 35 years old who had mild COVID-19 (a few samples of this study predate the infection). Cell type and time point are not known. The rearrangement links TRBV7-2 to TRBJ2-1; D could derive from TRBD1 or TRBD2 (6 bases each). Here the CDR3 reads CASSYPGASYNEQFF. CDR3 coding DNA: TGTGCCAGCAGTTATCCGGGGGCCTCCTACAATGAGCAGTTCTTC.